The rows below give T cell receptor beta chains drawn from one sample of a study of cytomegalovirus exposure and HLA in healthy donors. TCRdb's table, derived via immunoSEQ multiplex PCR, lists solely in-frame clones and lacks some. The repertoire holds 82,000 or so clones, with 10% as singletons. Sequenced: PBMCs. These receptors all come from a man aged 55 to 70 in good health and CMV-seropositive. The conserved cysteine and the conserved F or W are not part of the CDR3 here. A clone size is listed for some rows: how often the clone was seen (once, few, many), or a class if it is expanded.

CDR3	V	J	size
ASSFSGEAGGPKTQY	TRBV9	TRBJ2-5	few
ASSPSTGANYGYT	TRBV18	TRBJ1-2	few
AIRETGGGYGYP	TRBV10-3	TRBJ1-2	.
ASSSGVAYEQY	TRBV5-1	TRBJ2-7	few
AWDRGPNEKLF	TRBV30	TRBJ1-4	.
ASSVLAGGTQY	TRBV9	TRBJ2-5	.
ASTGEVVYGYT	TRBV19	TRBJ1-2	.
ASSPIEGGTNYGYT	TRBV9	TRBJ1-2	.
ASIAAGGPGELF	TRBV28	TRBJ2-2	.
ASSLGNGRNTEAF	TRBV11-3	TRBJ1-1	.
ATTEQAADTQY	TRBV19	TRBJ2-3	few
ASRNSQGFGAF	TRBV28	TRBJ1-1	.
ASSRNSGTGPYEQY	TRBV5-6	TRBJ2-7	.
ASSIQMNTEAF	TRBV19	TRBJ1-1	few
ASSVADTGELF	TRBV9	TRBJ2-2	.
AWGLTGVETQY	TRBV30	TRBJ2-5	few
ASSSLTMIYNEQF	TRBV9	TRBJ2-1	.
ASSEWGLGYEQF	TRBV25-1	TRBJ2-1	.
ASSRSLGSAEETQY	TRBV11-2	TRBJ2-5	.
ASSVTGQEFTDTQY	TRBV7-6	TRBJ2-3	.
AWSIDRDYGYT	TRBV30	TRBJ1-2	.
ASSLTAGGPPDTQY	TRBV5-1	TRBJ2-3	few
ASSYQAGVSGELF	TRBV6-5	TRBJ2-2	few
ASSTNPRGEKLF	TRBV28	TRBJ1-4	few
AISESGANEQF	TRBV10-3	TRBJ2-1	.
ASSARTSGSHEQF	TRBV9	TRBJ2-1	once
ASSSTSGSTDTQY	TRBV5-6	TRBJ2-3	.
ASGQASYNEQF	TRBV25-1	TRBJ2-1	.
ASSPHREEAF	TRBV14	TRBJ1-1	few
ASSLSINTGELF	TRBV4-1	TRBJ2-2	few
ASSSISAGGVTDTQY	TRBV5-1	TRBJ2-3	.
ASSGGAEETQY	TRBV9	TRBJ2-5	.
ASSLRLTFANTGELF	TRBV28	TRBJ2-2	.
SARAPEAF	TRBV20-1	TRBJ1-1	.
ASSPRQGAYGYT	TRBV7-2	TRBJ1-2	few
ASSSGQGGAF	TRBV6-4	TRBJ1-1	.
ASSSLPDTQY	TRBV7-9	TRBJ2-3	.
ASSELRKGAYEQY	TRBV2	TRBJ2-7	few
ASSPLNTDTQY	TRBV2	TRBJ2-3	few
ASSLGRFEQY	TRBV7-9	TRBJ2-7	.
ASSVLPGTLLNEQF	TRBV19	TRBJ2-1	.
ASRGGLAGFWNEQF	TRBV27	TRBJ2-1	.
ASSLAASGGQETQY	TRBV7-9	TRBJ2-5	few
ASSQTGFAGELF	TRBV7-2	TRBJ2-2	.
AKQGGGTEAF	TRBV2	TRBJ1-1	few
ASSPGLGGFENQY	TRBV6-5	TRBJ2-5	.
ASSRTGLNEKLF	TRBV5-1	TRBJ1-4	few
ASSFRGGEAF	TRBV5-6	TRBJ1-1	few
ATGDMGSGNTIY	TRBV27	TRBJ1-3	.
ASSYMLDTQY	TRBV5-6	TRBJ2-3	.
AIIAPRQGDYT	TRBV27	TRBJ1-2	few
ASSWTGETEAF	TRBV5-1	TRBJ1-1	many
ASSLGALAGTFQETQY	TRBV5-1	TRBJ2-5	few
ASSESAVNTEAF	TRBV10-1	TRBJ1-1	.
ASSPSVVQPQH	TRBV7-2	TRBJ1-5	few
ASSPNRASGNQPQH	TRBV27	TRBJ1-5	few
ASSLAKGRGTGELF	TRBV5-4	TRBJ2-2	few
ASSPGTGLDQPQH	TRBV4-2	TRBJ1-5	few
ASSAPGQGAYEQY	TRBV28	TRBJ2-7	.